This T cell receptor beta chain was observed in a study of vaccination effects on CD4 cells after COVID-19 (dated by TCRdb to 2021 to 2024). Concerning the study at large: To identify antigen-specific CD4+ T cell clonotypes by their expansion, the ViraFEST assay first stimulated PBMC with viral peptide pools and then applied TCR sequencing. SARS-CoV-2 spike-specific CD4+ TCR repertoires were compared before and after mRNA vaccination in COVID-19 convalescent patients and in infection-naive vaccine recipients. Pre-vaccine samples were collected from a couple of convalescent patients 16 days and one week before the first dose, corresponding to 142 and 148 days after COVID-19 diagnosis. Altogether, 10 COVID-19 convalescent patients and a few SARS-CoV-2-naive healthy vaccine recipients made up the full study. Cultures from other donors in the study were sequenced with the Oncomine TCR Beta short-read assay on an Illumina iSeq 100. Each participant got two doses of an mRNA SARS-CoV-2 vaccine, either BNT162b2 or mRNA-1273. A few million PBMC per well were cultured in IMDM with 5% human AB serum, 8 to 10 IU/ml IL-2 and gentamicin, plus 10 ug/ml peptides.

The method behind the library was the immunoSEQ multiplex PCR assay. DNA from the cultured and isolated CD4+ T cells underwent TCR beta CDR3 sequencing. Concerning the study's data processing: Non-productive TCR sequences were removed and reads were trimmed to the CDR3 region, keeping CDR3s of at least 7 amino acids. The MANAFEST web app was used to pick out antigen-specific clonotypes by comparing their expansion in peptide wells with that in reference cultures. Positive clones required FDR<0.05 expansion versus reference and all other wells, odds ratio above 5, and frequency above 0.1% in two replicate wells. Clonotypes significantly expanded in SARS-CoV-2 spike wells and in at least one common cold coronavirus spike condition were defined as cross-reactive. CDR3 similarity was assessed by Levenshtein distance with the stringdist R package, and unrooted trees were built with ape in R 3.6.1. TCRdb carries this immuneACCESS record with in-frame sequences only. Its versions omit some clonotypes, under half of them owing to an unresolved V gene in the studies checked, with the rest unexplained. The DNA was the basis for D and trimming; V, J and clone size are from that table. Counted in this sample were 40,000 to 55,000 clones; approximately 74% of them appeared once. The ten top clones hold roughly 8.7% of the sample.

After roughly 11 days of culture, CD4+ T cells were isolated with the EasySep CD4+ T cell isolation kit. PCR-confirmed SARS-CoV-2 infection had occurred in convalescent patients between March and December 2020, before the Alpha, Beta and Delta variants emerged in the United States. Half of the culture medium was replaced with fresh IL-2-containing medium on days 3 and 7. Unless noted otherwise, every peptide stimulation condition was grown in triplicate wells. Using Ficoll-Paque Plus gradient centrifugation, PBMC were separated from whole blood and then either used fresh or cryopreserved at -140C. The QIAamp micro DNA kit was used to extract genomic DNA from the cultured CD4+ T cells. The CDR3 starts with the cysteine, ends with the phenylalanine, and has 14 residues. Left in the record is the CDR3 DNA by itself, 42 bases read in frame from the first base. The germline V gene sets CDR1 to SGHRS and CDR2 to YFSETQ. The junction shows trimming of 4 bases on V and 3 bases on J, plus 13 bases between the germline ends.

A note on this clone: What this receptor recognizes is not known. No base qualities exist here, and no much larger clone lies one base off it.

Study-wide findings and limitations: At late post-vaccination timepoints, both infection-induced and vaccine-induced clones showed marked clonal contraction, consistent with waning T cell responses. The study was limited by a small number of convalescent patients and lacked early post-infection timepoints. In convalescent patients, the post-vaccine spike-reactive repertoire was composed mainly of new vaccine-induced clones that were largely distinct from infection-induced clones.

The sequence joins TRBV5-1 to TRBJ1-2, with no reliable assignment of the D segment. This clonotype was obtained from a human donor who had a prior SARS-CoV-2 infection. The specimen comprised CD4+ T cells from PBMCs cultured without peptide, sampled before COVID-19 vaccination. The CDR3 corresponds to CASSPPTSYYGYTF. The DNA reads as follows: TGCGCCAGCAGCCCCCCGACGAGTTACTATGGCTACACCTTC.